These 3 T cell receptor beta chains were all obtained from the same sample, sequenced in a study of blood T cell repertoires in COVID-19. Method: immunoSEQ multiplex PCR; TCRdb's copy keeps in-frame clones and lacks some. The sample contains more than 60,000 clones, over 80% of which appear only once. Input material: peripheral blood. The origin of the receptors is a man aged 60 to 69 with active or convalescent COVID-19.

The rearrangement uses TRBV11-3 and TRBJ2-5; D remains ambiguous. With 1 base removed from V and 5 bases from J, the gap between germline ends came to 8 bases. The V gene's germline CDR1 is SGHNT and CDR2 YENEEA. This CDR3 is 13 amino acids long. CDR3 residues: CASSLGQVETQYF. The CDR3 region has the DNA TGTGCCAGCAGCTTAGGACAAGTGGAGACCCAGTACTTC.

The CDR3 nucleotides read TGTGCCAGCAGACCGTACAGAGGGGGCGTACAAGAGACCCAGTACTTC. It encodes CASRPYRGGVQETQYF. The rearrangement uses TRBV11-2 and TRBJ2-5; 7 nucleotides line up with TRBD1. The germline CDR1 and CDR2 sequences are SGHAT and FQNNGV. There are 16 residues in the CDR3. The junction had 12 bases not matched to a gene; V was cut back by 6 bases and J by 2 bases.

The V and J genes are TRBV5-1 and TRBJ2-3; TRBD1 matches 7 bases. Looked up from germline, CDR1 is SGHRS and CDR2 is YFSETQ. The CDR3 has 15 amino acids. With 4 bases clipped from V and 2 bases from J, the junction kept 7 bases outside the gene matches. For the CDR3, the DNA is TGCGCCAGCAGCCCGACAGGGATCCTCACAGATACGCAGTATTTT. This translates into CASSPTGILTDTQYF.